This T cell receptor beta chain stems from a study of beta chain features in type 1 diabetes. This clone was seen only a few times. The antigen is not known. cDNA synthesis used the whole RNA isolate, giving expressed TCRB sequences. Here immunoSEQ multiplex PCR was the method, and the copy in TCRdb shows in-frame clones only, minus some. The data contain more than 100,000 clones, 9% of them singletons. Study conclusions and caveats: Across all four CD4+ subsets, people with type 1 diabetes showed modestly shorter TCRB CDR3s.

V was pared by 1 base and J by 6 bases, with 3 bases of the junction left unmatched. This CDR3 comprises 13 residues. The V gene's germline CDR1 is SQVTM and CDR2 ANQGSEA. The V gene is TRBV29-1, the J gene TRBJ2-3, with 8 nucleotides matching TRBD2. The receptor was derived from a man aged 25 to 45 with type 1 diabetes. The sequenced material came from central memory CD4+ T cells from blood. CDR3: CSVEGGGTDTQYF. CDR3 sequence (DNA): TGCAGCGTTGAAGGCGGGGGGACCGATACGCAGTATTTT.